This is a list of T cell receptor beta chains from one sample in a study of vaccination and CD4 T cells after COVID-19. No cognate antigen is known for these TCRs. A single record per CDR3 protein comes from TCRdb applying MiXCR to the PCR reads. The profile covers just under 20,000 distinct CDR3 sequences, with around 40% appearing a single time and about 25% taken by the ten largest. The sample here was CD4+ T cells from blood, cultured in vitro, taken before SARS-CoV-2 vaccination. These TCRs come from a human donor who received a COVID-19 vaccine. The CDR3 runs from the conserved cysteine through the conserved F or W. D genes are given only for firm matches. Where a row states a size, it is once, few, many or the class of an expanded clone; other rows omit it.

J | size | D | V | DNA | CDR3
TRBJ1-3 | . | . | TRBV9 | TGTGCCAGCAGCACGCAGGGACATTTCTCTGGAAACACCATATATTTT | CASSTQGHFSGNTIYF
TRBJ1-6 | few | . | TRBV27 | TGTGCCAGCAGTTTAAGAAGCGCCTATAATTCACCCCTCCACTTT | CASSLRSAYNSPLHF
TRBJ1-6 | . | . | TRBV20-1 | TGCAGTGCTGGGAAAGGGGAATTCCTCAATTCACCCCTCCACTTT | CSAGKGEFLNSPLHF
TRBJ2-7 | once | . | TRBV7-7 | TGTGCCAGCAGCGAGAGGGGGGGCTACGAGCAGTACTTC | CASSERGGYEQYF
TRBJ2-3 | . | TRBD2 | TRBV6-5 | TGTGCCAGCAGTTCTAGCGGGGGGGCGTTTATTAGCACAGATACGCAGTATTTT | CASSSSGGAFISTDTQYF
TRBJ1-2 | . | TRBD1 | TRBV18 | TGTGCCAGCTCACCCCGGACAGGCACTAACTATGGCTACACCTTC | CASSPRTGTNYGYTF
TRBJ1-2 | few | . | TRBV24-1 | TGTGCCACCAGTGATGCAGGGGATCAGGGCTACACCTTC | CATSDAGDQGYTF
TRBJ1-3 | . | . | TRBV30 | TGTGCCTGGAGTGTCCCAGGGAAGGGAAACACCATATATTTT | CAWSVPGKGNTIYF
TRBJ2-5 | . | . | TRBV2 | TGTGCCATGAGCAGAGGGGGAGAAGAGACCCAGTACTTC | CAMSRGGEETQYF
TRBJ2-5 | . | . | TRBV2 | TGTGCCAGCAGTGAGGCGGAGACCCAGTACTTC | CASSEAETQYF
TRBJ2-1 | . | . | TRBV6-1 | TGTGCCACCCACCCCGGCAGGGCCTCCTACAATGAGCAGTTCTTC | CATHPGRASYNEQFF
TRBJ2-1 | . | TRBD1 | TRBV6-1 | TGTGCCAGCAGGCTGACAGGGGGGGCCAATGAGCAGTTCTTC | CASRLTGGANEQFF
TRBJ1-1 | . | TRBD1 | TRBV6-1 | TGTGCCAGCATGGAAGGGGCCGGGACAGGGGGTTCTGAAGCTTTCTTT | CASMEGAGTGGSEAFF
TRBJ1-5 | . | . | TRBV30 | TGTGCCTGGAGTATAAGTGGTAGGGGCAATCAGCCCCAGCATTTT | CAWSISGRGNQPQHF
TRBJ2-3 | . | . | TRBV3-1 | TGTGCCAGCAGCCCTACTGGACTTCCCACAGATACGCAGTATTTT | CASSPTGLPTDTQYF
TRBJ1-1 | . | TRBD1 | TRBV6-5 | TGTGCCAGCAGTTCAACCGGGACAGGGGACACTGAAGCTTTCTTT | CASSSTGTGDTEAFF
TRBJ1-2 | few | . | TRBV12-3/TRBV12-4 | TGTGCCAGCAGATACCGCTTGGAGCCAGGGTATGGCTACACCTTC | CASRYRLEPGYGYTF
TRBJ2-7 | once | . | TRBV27 | TGTGCCAGCAGTTTATCTCGGGGGAGGGACACCTTATACTTC | CASSLSRGRDTLYF
TRBJ2-7 | . | TRBD1 | TRBV6-1 | TGTGCCAGCAGTGAAGTGACAGGGGGCGGGAAGCAGTACTTC | CASSEVTGGGKQYF
TRBJ1-3 | . | TRBD1 | TRBV29-1 | TGCAGCGGTGGACCAGGGGGTGGAAACACCATATATTTT | CSGGPGGGNTIYF
TRBJ2-3 | few | TRBD2 | TRBV20-1 | TGCAGTGCCGGTCGCGGGGGAAACACAGATACGCAGTATTTT | CSAGRGGNTDTQYF
TRBJ2-7 | . | . | TRBV7-9 | TGTGCCAGCAGCCCCTTTGGGGTAGGGGAGCAGTACTTC | CASSPFGVGEQYF
TRBJ2-3 | few | . | TRBV6-1 | TGTGCCAGCAAACTTTCACAGGGTACAGATACGCAGTATTTT | CASKLSQGTDTQYF
TRBJ1-1 | . | . | TRBV19 | TGTGCCAGTAGAAGGTTCCCAGCTGAAGCTTTCTTT | CASRRFPAEAFF
TRBJ2-7 | . | TRBD2 | TRBV2 | TGTGCCAGCTCATCGAGGGGGACTAGCTCCTACGAGCAGTACTTC | CASSSRGTSSYEQYF